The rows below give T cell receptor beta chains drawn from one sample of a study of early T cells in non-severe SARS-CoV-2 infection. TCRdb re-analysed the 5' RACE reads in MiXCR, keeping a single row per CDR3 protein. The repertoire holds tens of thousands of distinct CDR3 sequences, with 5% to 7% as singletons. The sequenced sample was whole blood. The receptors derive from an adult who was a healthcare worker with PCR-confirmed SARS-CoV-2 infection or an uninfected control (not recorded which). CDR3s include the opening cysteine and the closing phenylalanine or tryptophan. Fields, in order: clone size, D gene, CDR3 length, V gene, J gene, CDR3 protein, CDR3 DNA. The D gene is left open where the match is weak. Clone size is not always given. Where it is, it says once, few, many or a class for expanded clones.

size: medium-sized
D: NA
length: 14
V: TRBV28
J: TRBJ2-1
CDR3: CASRTMSSYNEQFF
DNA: TGTGCCAGCAGAACAATGAGCTCCTACAATGAGCAGTTCTTC

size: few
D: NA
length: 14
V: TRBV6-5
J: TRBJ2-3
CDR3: CASSYSRRADTQYF
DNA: TGTGCCAGCAGTTACTCTAGGAGAGCAGATACGCAGTATTTT

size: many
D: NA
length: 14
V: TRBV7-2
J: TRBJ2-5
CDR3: CASSWLAPAGTQYF
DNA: TGTGCCAGCAGCTGGTTGGCCCCCGCGGGGACCCAGTACTTC

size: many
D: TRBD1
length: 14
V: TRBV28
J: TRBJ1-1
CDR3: CASRVTGPNTEAFF
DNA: TGTGCCAGCAGGGTGACAGGGCCGAACACTGAAGCTTTCTTT

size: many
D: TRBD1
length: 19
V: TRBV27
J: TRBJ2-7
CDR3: CASSSSSYDGQGGPYEQYF
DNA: TGTGCCAGCAGTTCCTCCTCCTACGACGGACAGGGGGGGCCCTACGAGCAGTACTTC

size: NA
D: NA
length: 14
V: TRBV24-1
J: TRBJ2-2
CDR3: CATSRSRNTGELFF
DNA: TGTGCCACCAGTAGGAGTCGGAACACCGGGGAGCTGTTTTTT

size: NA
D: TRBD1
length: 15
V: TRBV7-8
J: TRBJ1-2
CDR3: CASRAGTGSSYGYTF
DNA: TGTGCCAGCAGGGCGGGGACAGGGTCCTCCTATGGCTACACCTTC

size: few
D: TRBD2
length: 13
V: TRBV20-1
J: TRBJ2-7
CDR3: CSALSGRVHEQYF
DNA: TGCAGTGCTCTTAGCGGGAGAGTCCACGAGCAGTACTTC

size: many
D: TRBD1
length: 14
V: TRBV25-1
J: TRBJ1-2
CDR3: CASSETGGSYGYTF
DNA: TGTGCCAGCAGTGAAACAGGGGGCTCCTATGGCTACACCTTC

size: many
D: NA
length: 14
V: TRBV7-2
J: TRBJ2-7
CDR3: CASSFEEFSYEQYF
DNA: TGTGCCAGCAGCTTTGAGGAATTCTCCTACGAGCAGTACTTC

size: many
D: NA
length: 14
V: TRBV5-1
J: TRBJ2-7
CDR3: CASSLTGEGYEQYF
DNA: TGCGCCAGCAGCTTGACAGGGGAGGGATACGAGCAGTACTTC

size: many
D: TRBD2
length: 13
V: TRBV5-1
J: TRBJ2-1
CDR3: CASSLSGRGEQFF
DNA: TGCGCCAGCAGCCTTAGCGGGAGGGGCGAGCAGTTCTTC

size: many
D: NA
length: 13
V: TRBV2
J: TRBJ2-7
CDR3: CASSDSGIGEQYF
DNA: TGTGCCAGCAGTGATTCCGGGATTGGTGAGCAGTACTTC

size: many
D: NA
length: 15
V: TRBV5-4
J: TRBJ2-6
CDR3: CASSRVLWGANVLTF
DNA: TGTGCCAGCAGCCGAGTTTTGTGGGGAGCCAACGTCCTGACTTTC

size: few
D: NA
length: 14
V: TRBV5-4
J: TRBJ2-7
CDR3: CASSKGGLTYEQYF
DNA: TGTGCCAGCAGCAAAGGGGGGCTGACCTACGAGCAGTACTTC

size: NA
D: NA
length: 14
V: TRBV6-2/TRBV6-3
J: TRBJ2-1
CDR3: CASSYGVAGGSRFF
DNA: NA

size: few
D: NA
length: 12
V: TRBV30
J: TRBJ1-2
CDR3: CAWNKANYGYTF
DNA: TGTGCCTGGAATAAGGCTAACTATGGCTACACCTTC

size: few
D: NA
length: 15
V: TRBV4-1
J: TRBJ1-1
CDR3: CASSQVSGVNTEAFF
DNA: TGCGCCAGCAGCCAAGTTTCAGGGGTGAACACTGAAGCTTTCTTT

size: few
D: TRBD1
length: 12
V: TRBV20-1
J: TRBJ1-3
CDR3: CSARTGQNTIYF
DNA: TGCAGTGCACGGACAGGCCAAAACACCATATATTTT

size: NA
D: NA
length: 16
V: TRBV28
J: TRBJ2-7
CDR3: CASSLQGWGPAYEQYF
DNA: TGTGCCAGCAGTCTACAGGGTTGGGGCCCGGCTTACGAGCAGTACTTC

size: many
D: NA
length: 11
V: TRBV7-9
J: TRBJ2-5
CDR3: CASSAGETQYF
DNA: TGTGCCAGCAGCGCCGGAGAGACCCAGTACTTC

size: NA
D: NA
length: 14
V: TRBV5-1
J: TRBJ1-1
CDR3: CASSFGELNTEAFF
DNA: TGCGCCAGCAGCTTTGGGGAGTTGAACACTGAAGCTTTCTTT

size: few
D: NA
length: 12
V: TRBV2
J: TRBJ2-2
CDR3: CASSVGGGELFF
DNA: TGTGCCAGCAGTGTTGGGGGCGGGGAGCTGTTTTTT

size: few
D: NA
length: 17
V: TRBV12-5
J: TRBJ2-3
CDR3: CASAILRGGTGQDTQYF
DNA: TGTGCTAGTGCTATTCTGCGCGGGGGGACAGGACAAGATACGCAGTATTTT

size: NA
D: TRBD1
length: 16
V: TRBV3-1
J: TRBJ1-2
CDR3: CASSISDRGTNYGYTF
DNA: TGTGCCAGCAGCATCTCCGACAGGGGGACTAACTATGGCTACACCTTC

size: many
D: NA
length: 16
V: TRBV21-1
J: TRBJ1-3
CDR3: CASSSRSPARGNTIYF
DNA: TGTGCCAGCAGCTCCCGGTCTCCCGCACGTGGAAACACCATATATTTT

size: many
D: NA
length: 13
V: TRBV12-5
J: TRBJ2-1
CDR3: CASGTNYGNEQFF
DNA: TGTGCTAGTGGCACGAACTACGGCAATGAGCAGTTCTTC

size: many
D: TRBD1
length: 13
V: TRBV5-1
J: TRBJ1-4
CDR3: CASSPGDSEKLFF
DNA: TGCGCCAGCAGCCCGGGGGACAGTGAAAAACTGTTTTTT

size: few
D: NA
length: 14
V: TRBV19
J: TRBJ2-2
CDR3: CASSIWDYTGELFF
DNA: TGTGCCAGTAGTATTTGGGACTACACCGGGGAGCTGTTTTTT

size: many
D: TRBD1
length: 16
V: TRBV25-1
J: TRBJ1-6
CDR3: CASSESRVRGNSPLHF
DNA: TGTGCCAGCAGTGAATCCCGGGTCAGGGGGAATTCACCCCTCCACTTT

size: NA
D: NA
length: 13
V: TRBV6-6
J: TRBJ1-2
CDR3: CASSRDRNYGYTF
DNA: TGTGCCAGCAGTCGTGACAGGAACTATGGCTACACCTTC

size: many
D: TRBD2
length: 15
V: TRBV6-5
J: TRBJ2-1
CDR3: CASSSPGTSGIEQFF
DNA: TGTGCCAGCAGTTCACCCGGGACTAGCGGGATTGAGCAGTTCTTC

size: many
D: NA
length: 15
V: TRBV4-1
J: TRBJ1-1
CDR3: CASSQIQVLNTEAFF
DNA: TGCGCCAGCAGCCAAATTCAAGTCCTGAACACTGAAGCTTTCTTT

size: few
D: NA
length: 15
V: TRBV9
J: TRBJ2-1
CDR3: CASSFGATTHNEQFF
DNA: TGTGCCAGCAGCTTCGGAGCTACGACCCACAATGAGCAGTTCTTC

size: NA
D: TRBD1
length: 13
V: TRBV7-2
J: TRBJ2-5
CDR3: CASSRQGTETQYF
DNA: TGTGCCAGCAGCCGACAGGGAACAGAGACCCAGTACTTC

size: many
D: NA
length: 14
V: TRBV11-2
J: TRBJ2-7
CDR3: CASSPRDTGLEQYF
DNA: TGTGCCAGCAGCCCCCGGGACACCGGTCTCGAGCAGTACTTC

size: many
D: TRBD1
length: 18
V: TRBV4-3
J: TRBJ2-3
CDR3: CASSQNTGTGGSTDTQYF
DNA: TGCGCCAGCAGCCAAAACACCGGGACAGGGGGCAGCACAGATACGCAGTATTTT

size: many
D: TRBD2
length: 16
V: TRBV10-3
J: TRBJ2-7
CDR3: CAISEFQRDGTYEQYF
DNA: TGTGCCATCAGTGAGTTCCAGCGGGATGGAACCTACGAGCAGTACTTC

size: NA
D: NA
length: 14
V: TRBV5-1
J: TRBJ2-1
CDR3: CASSLLRGGNEQFF
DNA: TGCGCCAGCAGCTTGCTTAGGGGAGGCAATGAGCAGTTCTTC

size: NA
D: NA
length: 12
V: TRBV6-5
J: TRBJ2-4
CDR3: CATKTIQNIQYF
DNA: TGTGCCACGAAAACAATCCAAAACATTCAGTACTTC

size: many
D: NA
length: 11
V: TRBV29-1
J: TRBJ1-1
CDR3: CTVGLNTEAFF
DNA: TGCACCGTGGGGCTGAACACTGAAGCTTTCTTT

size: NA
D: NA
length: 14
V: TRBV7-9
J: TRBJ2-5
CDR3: CASSLGGRPETQYF
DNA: TGTGCCAGCAGCTTAGGGGGGCGGCCGGAGACCCAGTACTTC

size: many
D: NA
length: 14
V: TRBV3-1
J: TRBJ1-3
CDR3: CASSPGSGQNTIYF
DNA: TGTGCCAGCAGCCCTGGGAGCGGGCAAAACACCATATATTTT

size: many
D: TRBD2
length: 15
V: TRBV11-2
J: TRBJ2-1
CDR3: CASSQGLAGANEQFF
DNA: TGTGCCAGCAGCCAGGGACTAGCGGGAGCCAATGAGCAGTTCTTC

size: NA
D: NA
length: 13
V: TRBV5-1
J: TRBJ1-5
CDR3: CASSPGGGQPRHF
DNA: TGCGCCAGCAGCCCCGGGGGTGGGCAGCCCCGGCATTTT

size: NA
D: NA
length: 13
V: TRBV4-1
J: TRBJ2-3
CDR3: CASSQVEAATQYF
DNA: TGCGCCAGCAGCCAAGTGGAGGCTGCTACGCAGTATTTT

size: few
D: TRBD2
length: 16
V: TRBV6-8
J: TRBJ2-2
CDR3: CASRTRTSGMVGELFF
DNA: TGTGCCAGCAGAACCCGGACTAGCGGGATGGTCGGGGAGCTGTTTTTT

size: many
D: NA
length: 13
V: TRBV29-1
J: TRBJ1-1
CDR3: CSVTGSSNTEAFF
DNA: TGCAGCGTCACCGGGAGCTCGAACACTGAAGCTTTCTTT

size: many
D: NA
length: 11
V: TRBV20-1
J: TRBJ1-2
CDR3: CSAGFGGGYTF
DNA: TGCAGTGCAGGCTTCGGCGGGGGCTACACCTTC

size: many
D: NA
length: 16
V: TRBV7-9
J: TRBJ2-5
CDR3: CASSLAPRTTQETQYF
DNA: TGTGCCAGCAGCTTAGCTCCCAGGACTACCCAAGAGACCCAGTACTTC

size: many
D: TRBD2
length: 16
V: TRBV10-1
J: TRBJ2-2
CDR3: CASSPGVAGRTGELFF
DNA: TGCGCCAGCAGTCCCGGGGTAGCGGGCAGGACCGGGGAGCTGTTTTTT

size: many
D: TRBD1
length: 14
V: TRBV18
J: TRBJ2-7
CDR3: CASSPRTGNYEQYF
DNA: TGTGCCAGCTCACCCCGGACAGGGAACTACGAGCAGTACTTC

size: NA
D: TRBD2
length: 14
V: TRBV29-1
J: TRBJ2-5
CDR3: CSAGLAGVGETQYF
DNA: TGCAGCGCCGGACTAGCGGGAGTCGGGGAGACCCAGTACTTC

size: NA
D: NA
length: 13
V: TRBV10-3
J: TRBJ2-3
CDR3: CAIARTDLDTQYF
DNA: TGTGCCATCGCCCGAACTGATCTGGATACGCAGTATTTT